These 32 T cell receptor beta chains were sequenced from one sample in a study of cytomegalovirus exposure and HLA in healthy donors. The PCR used 60 Vbeta and 13 Jbeta primers. TCRdb's table, derived via immunoSEQ multiplex PCR, lists solely in-frame clones and lacks some. The sample shows 210,000 or so clones, approximately 88% of them seen only once. The sequenced material came from PBMCs. Receptors were obtained from a boy aged 2 to 10 in good health and CMV-seronegative.

The CDR3 loop is CSVNGGGADTQYF. The CDR3 DNA sequence: TGCAGCGTTAATGGGGGGGGCGCAGATACGCAGTATTTT. The V gene is TRBV29-1, the J gene TRBJ2-3; a weak D match, TRBD2 (7 bases). CDR1 is SQVTM and CDR2 is ANQGSEA in the germline V gene. The germline V and J ends were trimmed by 5 bases and 4 bases, with 13 bases remaining between them. The CDR3 loop spans 13 amino acids.

The CDR3 is CASSLSGTGLYEQYF. CDR3 bases: TGTGCCAGCAGCCTTTCCGGGACAGGTTTATACGAGCAGTACTTC. The chain combines TRBV13 with TRBJ2-7; 8 positions match TRBD1. V lost 5 bases, J lost 4 bases, and 10 bases stayed unmatched. The CDR3 is 15 amino acids. The germline V gene encodes CDR1 PRHDT and CDR2 FYEKMQ (reference sequence). The variable domain in full, completed from reference TRBV13 and TRBJ2-7, reads AAGVIQSPRHLIKEKRETATLKCYPIPRHDTVYWYQQGPGQDPQFLISFYEKMQSDKGSIPDRFSAQQFSDYHSELNMSSLELGDSALYFCASSLSGTGLYEQYFGPGTRLTVT.

V and J are TRBV18 and TRBJ2-5; 7 bases agree with TRBD1. This CDR3 spans 14 amino acids. The germline CDR1 and CDR2 sequences are KGHSH and LQKENI. The V and J ends lost 3 bases and 5 bases, in that order; junction bases with no gene match: 6. The chain's CDR3 is CASSPRRDSETQYF. CDR3 bases: TGTGCCAGCTCACCCCGTCGGGACAGCGAGACCCAGTACTTC.

The chain joins TRBV4-2 to TRBJ2-3; no definite D call. Germline V lookup: CDR1 LGHNA, CDR2 YNFKEQ. The germline V and J ends were trimmed by 3 bases and 4 bases, with 11 bases remaining between them. This CDR3 is built from 14 residues. The CDR3 nucleotides read TGTGCCAGCAGCCAGCGACTCGCCTCAGATACGCAGTATTTT. Translating gives CASSQRLASDTQYF.

The rearrangement joins TRBV6-5 to TRBJ1-2, with 8 bases that match TRBD1. This CDR3 has 14 amino acids. Germline loops: CDR1 MNHEY, CDR2 SVGAGI. The junction had 9 bases not matched to a gene; V was cut back by 9 bases and J by 3 bases. The CDR3 region is CASRARGRDYGYTF. CDR3 nucleotide sequence: TGTGCCAGTAGGGCCAGGGGGCGGGACTATGGCTACACCTTC.

This chain connects TRBV2 to TRBJ2-5, with 9 bases lining up with TRBD1. There are 13 residues in the CDR3. The V gene end was trimmed by 10 bases and the J gene end by 4 bases; junction bases not matched to a gene: 7. The germline gives CDR1 SNHLY, CDR2 FYNNEI. The CDR3 bases are TGTGCCACCTCGACAGGGGGGGGAGAGACCCAGTACTTC. This codes for CATSTGGGETQYF.

The V gene is TRBV6-1, the J gene TRBJ2-3; 12 nucleotides agree with TRBD1. The V gene's germline CDR1 is MNHNS and CDR2 SASEGT. Losses at the gene ends were 6 bases for V and 6 bases for J; bases not matched to a gene: 7. This CDR3 comprises 15 residues. CDR3 coding DNA: TGTGCCAGCAGGGGGACAGGGGGCATTCGGGATACGCAGTATTTT. Encoded protein: CASRGTGGIRDTQYF.

This chain links TRBV5-4 with TRBJ2-7; possibly TRBD1 for D (7 bases). The germline V gene has CDR1 SGHNT and CDR2 YYREEE (reference sequence). Trimming took off 4 bases at V and 4 bases at J, with 24 bases between the two ends. The CDR3 length is 17 residues. CDR3 nucleotide sequence: TGTGCCAGCAGCCCGGTAGGGGGCGGCGGGGCGATTTACGAGCAGTACTTC. This sequence encodes CASSPVGGGGAIYEQYF.

The CDR3 here is CASRSQGQGAYEQYF. The DNA of the CDR3 is TGTGCCAGCAGATCCCAGGGACAGGGTGCCTACGAGCAGTACTTC. The genes are TRBV6-5 and TRBJ2-7; 9 positions agree with TRBD1. The CDR3 has 15 residues. The germline V gene encodes CDR1 MNHEY and CDR2 SVGAGI. V gave up 6 bases and J gave up 2 bases; unmatched junction bases: 8.

The chain's CDR3 is CASSLEPGQGAWAGYTF. In DNA, the CDR3 is TGTGCCAGCAGCTTGGAGCCGGGACAGGGGGCTTGGGCTGGCTACACCTTC. The chain joins TRBV5-4 to TRBJ1-2; 12 positions agree with TRBD1. Germline loops: CDR1 SGHNT, CDR2 YYREEE (reference sequence). The CDR3 is 17 residues long. Germline trimming cut 0 bases from V and 7 bases from J; bases unmatched to any gene: 10. The complete variable domain, with remaining parts taken from reference TRBV5-4 and TRBJ1-2, reads ETGVTQSPTHLIKTRGQQVTLRCSSQSGHNTVSWYQQALGQGPQFIFQYYREEENGRGNFPPRFSGLQFPNYSSELNVNALELDDSALYLCASSLEPGQGAWAGYTFGSGTRLTVV.

This clone came up a few times. The chain combines TRBV5-6 with TRBJ2-7; a weak D match, TRBD1 (5 bases). The CDR3 has 12 amino acids. Germline CDR1 SGHDT, CDR2 YYEEEE. V dropped 0 bases and J dropped 8 bases, with 9 bases sitting between them. CDR3 nucleotide sequence: TGTGCCAGCAGCTTGGGTAGGGGCCAGCAGTACTTC. Amino acids: CASSLGRGQQYF.

This chain uses TRBV2 with TRBJ1-2; 7 bases map to TRBD1. Germline CDR1 and CDR2: SNHLY and FYNNEI. V dropped 5 bases and J dropped 4; count of bases not matched to a gene: 7. There are 14 residues in the CDR3. The DNA of the CDR3 is TGTGCCAGCAGTCGAGACAGGGAGGTCTATGGCTACACCTTC. Residues: CASSRDREVYGYTF.

The V gene is TRBV9, the J gene TRBJ2-3; 9 bases line up with TRBD1. The CDR3 spans 15 residues. CDR1 SGDLS and CDR2 YYNGEE come from the germline V gene. The V gene end was trimmed by 4 bases and the J gene end by 1 base; junction bases not matched to a gene: 4. CDR3 sequence: CASSPRTGGTDTQYF. The CDR3 nucleotides read TGTGCCAGCAGCCCCCGGACAGGGGGCACAGATACGCAGTATTTT.

The V and J genes are TRBV25-1 and TRBJ1-2; 7 bases map to TRBD1. Germline CDR1 is MGHDK and CDR2 is SYGVNS. V shed 5 bases and J 6 bases; nucleotides not matched to a gene: 12. This CDR3 is built from 15 residues. The DNA for the CDR3 is TGTGCCAGCAGTTCCCTCGAAGGGACAGATAATGGCTACACCTTC. It codes for CASSSLEGTDNGYTF.

This clone came up a few times. The J gene is TRBJ2-2, the V gene TRBV6-5; D not resolved. CDR3 length: 14 amino acids. The ends were cut back, 6 bases at V and 1 base at J, with 9 bases in the middle. Germline V gene sequence: CDR1 MNHEY, CDR2 SVGAGI. CDR3 sequence reads: CASRRALNTGELFF. The CDR3 DNA is TGTGCCAGCAGAAGAGCCTTGAACACCGGGGAGCTGTTTTTT.

The chain has TRBV7-9 and TRBJ2-3; perhaps TRBD2 as D (6 bases). Germline assignment: CDR1 SEHNR and CDR2 FQNEAQ (reference sequence). The length of the CDR3 is 15 residues. V lost 2 bases to trimming and J lost 6 bases, with 15 bases between them. The DNA for the CDR3 is TGTGCCAGCAGCTTATCCCGGCGTGCGGGGGATACGCAGTATTTT. Translation: CASSLSRRAGDTQYF.

The rearrangement links TRBV28 to TRBJ2-7, with D perhaps TRBD1 (6 bases). Germline CDR1 MDHEN, CDR2 SYDVKM. The ends were cut back, 6 bases at V and 3 bases at J, with 9 bases in the middle. This CDR3 is built from 12 residues. The CDR3 is CASSFRGYEQYF. The CDR3 DNA is TGTGCCAGCAGCTTCAGGGGCTACGAGCAGTACTTC.

The chain links TRBV7-3 to TRBJ1-1; D remains unclear. This CDR3 region has 13 residues. Germline V gives CDR1 SGHTA, CDR2 FQGTGA. Trimming stripped 8 bases from V and 11 bases from J, with 21 bases between. The CDR3 region is CASSPAEEGNAFF. The CDR3 nucleotides are TGTGCCAGCTCCCCGGCAGAGGAGGGAAATGCTTTCTTT.

This clone was seen more than once but under ten times. The rearrangement joins TRBV6-1 to TRBJ1-3, with TRBD1 matching over 7 bases. With V trimmed by 8 bases and J by 3 bases, 7 bases remained unmatched. Germline CDR1 and CDR2: MNHNS and SASEGT. CDR3 length: 14 residues. This CDR3 is CASHTGVRGNTIYF. The CDR3 DNA follows: TGTGCCAGCCACACAGGGGTGCGTGGAAACACCATATATTTT.

The rearrangement links TRBV11-2 to TRBJ2-1; 7 bases map to TRBD2. The CDR3 length is 14 residues. CDR1 is SGHAT and CDR2 is FQNNGV in the germline V gene. V gave up 6 bases and J gave up 8 bases; unmatched junction bases: 10. CDR3 in DNA: TGTGCCAGCAGTCCCCGACTAGCCTCGGATGAGCAGTTCTTC. Encoded protein: CASSPRLASDEQFF.

The gene calls are TRBV4-2 and TRBJ1-5, with D perhaps matching TRBD1 (5 bases). V lost 0 bases and J lost 1, with 7 bases in between. CDR3 length: 15 residues. The germline CDR1 and CDR2 sequences are LGHNA and YNFKEQ. The chain's CDR3 is CASSQDWTSNQPQHF. The DNA for the CDR3 is TGTGCCAGCAGCCAAGATTGGACAAGCAATCAGCCCCAGCATTTT.

V gene TRBV5-1 combines with J gene TRBJ2-5; the D gene is possibly TRBD2 (6 bases). V was pared by 5 bases and J by 5 bases, with 25 bases between. CDR1 and CDR2 (germline): SGHRS, YFSETQ. This CDR3 has 17 residues. For the CDR3, the DNA is TGCGCCAGCAGTAATCATAGAGGTGCGGGGATCGGGGAGACCCAGTACTTC. Its protein product is CASSNHRGAGIGETQYF.

This chain uses TRBV29-1 with TRBJ2-3; possible D gene TRBD1, 6 bases. This CDR3 has 13 amino acids. Trimming removed 5 bases at V and 3 bases at J, with 12 bases between. Germline V gene data show CDR1 as SQVTM and CDR2 as ANQGSEA. This CDR3 is CSVPDRTTDTQYF. The CDR3 DNA is TGCAGCGTTCCCGACAGGACGACAGATACGCAGTATTTT.

CDR3 in amino acids: CATWVKGEEKLFF. In DNA form, the CDR3 reads TGTGCCACCTGGGTGAAGGGGGAAGAAAAACTGTTTTTT. This chain connects TRBV15 to TRBJ1-4; D may be TRBD1 (6 bases). The CDR3 extends over 13 amino acids. The V and J ends lost 8 bases and 8 bases respectively, with 15 bases between them. The germline CDR1 and CDR2 sequences are LNHNV and YYDKDF (reference sequence).

This clone appeared a few times. The gene calls are TRBV6-1 and TRBJ2-1; maybe TRBD1 (8 bases). The V end lost 6 bases, the J end lost 3 bases, and 15 bases lay between the germline ends. Germline V gene sequence: CDR1 MNHNS, CDR2 SASEGT. The CDR3 contains 15 residues. Written as DNA, the CDR3 is TGTGCCAGCAGGGCGACAGGGGAGGGCTACAATGAGCAGTTCTTC. Amino acid sequence: CASRATGEGYNEQFF.

CDR3 residues: CASSLTFSGSSYEQYF. CDR3 in DNA: TGCGCCAGCAGCCTAACCTTTAGCGGGAGTAGTTACGAGCAGTACTTC. The chain uses TRBV4-1 and TRBJ2-7; 9 bases line up with TRBD2. The V segment lost 4 bases and the J segment 4 bases; nucleotides outside the gene matches: 11. Germline V CDR1 and CDR2: MGHRA, YSYEKL. The CDR3 covers 16 residues.

There are a few counts of this clone. The rearrangement links TRBV4-2 to TRBJ1-1; TRBD1 might be the D (5 bases). Trimming left V 2 bases short and J 0 bases short, with 10 bases between. The CDR3 covers 15 residues. Looked up from germline, CDR1 is LGHNA and CDR2 is YNFKEQ. DNA for the CDR3: TGTGCCAGCAGCCAAACAGGCGGCATGAACACTGAAGCTTTCTTT. It specifies CASSQTGGMNTEAFF.

J is TRBJ1-2 and V is TRBV2, with 9 bases aligning to TRBD1. The germline gives CDR1 SNHLY, CDR2 FYNNEI. V shed 2 bases, J shed 0 bases, and the junction held 4 bases outside the gene matches. The CDR3 length is 16 residues. CDR3 sequence: CASSETGGWANYGYTF. For the CDR3, the DNA is TGTGCCAGCAGTGAAACAGGGGGCTGGGCTAACTATGGCTACACCTTC.

This chain links TRBV18 with TRBJ1-5; D might be TRBD1 (6 bases). Looked up from germline, CDR1 is KGHSH and CDR2 is LQKENI. The CDR3 contains 15 residues. V lost 6 bases and J lost 3, with 15 bases in between. CDR3 sequence: CASSLQGNLNQPQHF. In DNA form, the CDR3 reads TGTGCCAGCTCGCTACAGGGAAACCTCAATCAGCCCCAGCATTTT.

V and J are TRBV6-5 and TRBJ2-7; TRBD2 matches 7 bases. CDR1 and CDR2 (germline): MNHEY, SVGAGI. The CDR3 covers 12 residues. Trimming took 7 bases from V and 6 from J; bases not matched to a gene: 6. The CDR3 is CASTPGGGEQYF. The DNA for the CDR3 is TGTGCCAGCACTCCGGGAGGAGGCGAGCAGTACTTC.

The V gene is TRBV19, the J gene TRBJ2-1; weak D call: TRBD1 (6 bases). There are 17 residues in the CDR3. CDR1 LNHDA and CDR2 SQIVND come from the germline V gene (reference sequence). Deletions cut 3 bases from V and 0 bases from J, with 15 bases between. CDR3 DNA: TGTGCCAGTAGTATGCGGTCCGGGACAAGCTCCTACAATGAGCAGTTCTTC. It translates to CASSMRSGTSSYNEQFF.

The V gene is TRBV27, the J gene TRBJ2-7, with D perhaps TRBD2 (6 bases). Trimming stripped 1 base from V and 2 bases from J, with 9 bases between. The CDR3 consists of 14 residues. The germline CDR1 and CDR2 sequences are MNHEY and SMNVEV (reference sequence). The CDR3 spells CASSLFGGAYEQYF. CDR3 DNA sequence: TGTGCCAGCAGTTTATTTGGAGGGGCCTACGAGCAGTACTTC.